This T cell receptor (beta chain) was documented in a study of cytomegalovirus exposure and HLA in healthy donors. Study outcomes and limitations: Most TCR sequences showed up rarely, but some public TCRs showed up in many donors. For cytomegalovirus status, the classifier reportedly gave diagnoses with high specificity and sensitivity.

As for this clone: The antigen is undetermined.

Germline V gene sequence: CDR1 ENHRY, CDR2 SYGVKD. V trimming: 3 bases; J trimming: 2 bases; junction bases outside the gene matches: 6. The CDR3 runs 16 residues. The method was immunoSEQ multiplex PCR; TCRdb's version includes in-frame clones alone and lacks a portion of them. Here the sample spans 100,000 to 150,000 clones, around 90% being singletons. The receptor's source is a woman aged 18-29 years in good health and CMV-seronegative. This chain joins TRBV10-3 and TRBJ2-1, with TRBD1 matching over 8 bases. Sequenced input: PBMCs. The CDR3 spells CAISELGTGTYNEQFF. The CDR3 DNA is TGTGCCATCAGTGAATTGGGGACAGGAACCTACAATGAGCAGTTCTTC.